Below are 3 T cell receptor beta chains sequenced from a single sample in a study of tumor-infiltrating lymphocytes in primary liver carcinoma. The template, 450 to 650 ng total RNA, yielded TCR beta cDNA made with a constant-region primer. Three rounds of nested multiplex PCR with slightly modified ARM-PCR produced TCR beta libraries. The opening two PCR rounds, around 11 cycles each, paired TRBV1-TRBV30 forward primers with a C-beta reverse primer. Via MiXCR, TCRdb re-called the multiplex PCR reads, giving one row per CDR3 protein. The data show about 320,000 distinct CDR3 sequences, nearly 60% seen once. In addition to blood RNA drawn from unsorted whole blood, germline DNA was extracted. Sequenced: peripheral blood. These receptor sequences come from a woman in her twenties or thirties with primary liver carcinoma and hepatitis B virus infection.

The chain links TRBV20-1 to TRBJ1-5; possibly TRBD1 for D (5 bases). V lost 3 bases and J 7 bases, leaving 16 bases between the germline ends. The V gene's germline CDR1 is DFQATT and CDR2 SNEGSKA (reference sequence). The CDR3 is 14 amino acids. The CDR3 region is CSARGQGPSQPQHF. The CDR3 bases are TGCAGTGCTAGGGGGCAGGGTCCCAGCCAGCCCCAGCATTTT.

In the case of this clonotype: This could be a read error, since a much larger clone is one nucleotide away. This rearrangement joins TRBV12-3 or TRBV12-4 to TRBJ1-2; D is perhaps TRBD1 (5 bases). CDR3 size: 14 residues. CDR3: CATSSNPTVYGYTF. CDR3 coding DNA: TGTGCCACCAGTTCTAATCCGACAGTCTATGGCTACACCTTC.

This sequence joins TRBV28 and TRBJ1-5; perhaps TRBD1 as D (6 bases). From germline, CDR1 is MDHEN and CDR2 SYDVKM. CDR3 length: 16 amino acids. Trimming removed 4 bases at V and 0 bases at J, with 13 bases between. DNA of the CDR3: TGTGCCAGCAGTTCGGGGGGCGGATATAGCAATCAGCCCCAGCATTTT. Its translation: CASSSGGGYSNQPQHF.